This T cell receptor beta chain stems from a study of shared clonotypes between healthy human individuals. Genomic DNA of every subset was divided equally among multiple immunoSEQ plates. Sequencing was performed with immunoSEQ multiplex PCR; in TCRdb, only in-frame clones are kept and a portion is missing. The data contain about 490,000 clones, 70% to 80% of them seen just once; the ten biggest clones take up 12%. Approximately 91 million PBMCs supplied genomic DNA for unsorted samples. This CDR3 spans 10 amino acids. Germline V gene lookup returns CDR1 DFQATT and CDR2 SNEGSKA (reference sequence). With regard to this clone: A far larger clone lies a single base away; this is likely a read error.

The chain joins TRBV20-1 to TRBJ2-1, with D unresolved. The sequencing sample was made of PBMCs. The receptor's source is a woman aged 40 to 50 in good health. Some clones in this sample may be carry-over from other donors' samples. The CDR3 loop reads CSALYNGQFF. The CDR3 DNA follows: TGCAGTGCTCTTTACAATGGGCAGTTCTTC.